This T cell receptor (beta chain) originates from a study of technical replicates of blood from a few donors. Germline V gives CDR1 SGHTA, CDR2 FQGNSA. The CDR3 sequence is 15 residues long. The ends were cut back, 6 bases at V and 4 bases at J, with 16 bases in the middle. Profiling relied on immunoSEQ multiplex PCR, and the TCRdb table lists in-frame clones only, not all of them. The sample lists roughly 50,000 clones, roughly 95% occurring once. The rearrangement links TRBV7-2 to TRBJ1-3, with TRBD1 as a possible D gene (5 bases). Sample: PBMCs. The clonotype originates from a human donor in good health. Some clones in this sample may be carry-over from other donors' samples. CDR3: CASSRTGSKGNTIYF. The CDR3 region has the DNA TGTGCCAGCAGTCGTACAGGCTCTAAGGGAAACACCATATATTTT.